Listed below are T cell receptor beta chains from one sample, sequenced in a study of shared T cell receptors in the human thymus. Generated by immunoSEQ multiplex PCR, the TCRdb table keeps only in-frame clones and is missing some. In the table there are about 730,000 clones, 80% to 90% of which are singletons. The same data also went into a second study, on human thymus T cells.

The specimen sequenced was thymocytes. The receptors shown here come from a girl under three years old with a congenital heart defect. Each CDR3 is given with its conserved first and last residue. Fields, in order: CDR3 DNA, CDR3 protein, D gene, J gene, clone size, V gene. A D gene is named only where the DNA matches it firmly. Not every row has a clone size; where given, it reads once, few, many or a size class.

TGCGCCAGCAGCCCTACTATAGCGGAAAGCTCCTACGAGCAGTACTTC | CASSPTIAESSYEQYF | - | TRBJ2-7 | few | TRBV4-1
TGTGCCAGCAGCTTTGCGGGTCTTGTGAGGGCCTCTGGAAACACCATATATTTT | CASSFAGLVRASGNTIYF | - | TRBJ1-3 | - | TRBV5-6
TGTGCCAGCAGTCCCCCAACTAGCGTAGCCTACGAGCAGTACTTC | CASSPPTSVAYEQYF | TRBD2 | TRBJ2-7 | once | TRBV7-9
TGTGCCAGCAGCGTAGGTCCGGGCTACGAGCAGTACTTC | CASSVGPGYEQYF | - | TRBJ2-7 | few | TRBV9
TGCGCCAGCAGCCAAGATATTCAGGGCTACGAGCAGTACTTC | CASSQDIQGYEQYF | - | TRBJ2-7 | - | TRBV4-3
TGTGCCAGCAGCTTTGGCGGGGGATTCTCCTACGAGCAGTACTTC | CASSFGGGFSYEQYF | TRBD2 | TRBJ2-7 | few | TRBV11-2
TGTGCCAGCAGTCCAACAGGGTCAGGCAGGTATGGCAATGAGCAGTTCTTC | CASSPTGSGRYGNEQFF | - | TRBJ2-1 | - | TRBV27
TGTGCCAGTAGTATCAAGGAGGTTCAGGACTCTTGTGGCTACACCTTC | CASSIKEVQDSCGYTF | - | TRBJ1-2 | - | TRBV19
TGTGCCAGCAGCCTGGACAGGCTCTATATTGCCCGAACAGAGACCCAGTACTTC | CASSLDRLYIARTETQYF | TRBD1 | TRBJ2-5 | - | TRBV5-6
TGCAGGGCCGGGGGGTTCGGCCTTAATGAGCAGTTCTTC | CRAGGFGLNEQFF | TRBD2 | TRBJ2-1 | - | TRBV29-1
TGCGCCAGCAGCAGACTCCCCAGGGATGTCTATGGCTACACCTTC | CASSRLPRDVYGYTF | - | TRBJ1-2 | - | TRBV4-3
TGTGCCAGCAGTTCCACCCTAGGGCAGGGAAGACCTGAGCAGTTCTTC | CASSSTLGQGRPEQFF | - | TRBJ2-1 | - | TRBV27
TGTGCCAGCAGTGAAGAAGGGGACAGGGGGCCCTCCTACGAGCAGTACTTC | CASSEEGDRGPSYEQYF | TRBD1 | TRBJ2-7 | - | TRBV6-1
TGTGCCAGCAGGGGCGACAGGGAAGGTGAGGCTTGCTTC | CASRGDREGEACF | TRBD1 | TRBJ1-2 | - | TRBV7-2
TGTGCCAGTAGGCCGGGACAGCCACCGAAAAACTATGGCTACACCTTC | CASRPGQPPKNYGYTF | TRBD1 | TRBJ1-2 | once | TRBV19
TGTGCCAGCAGCGGACAAGCCCCCCGCAAAAACATTCAGTACTTC | CASSGQAPRKNIQYF | - | TRBJ2-4 | few | TRBV5-8
TGTGCCAGCAGGGATGAGACTTATGTGACAGCCTCTGGAAACACCATATATTTT | CASRDETYVTASGNTIYF | - | TRBJ1-3 | - | TRBV2
TGTGCCAGCAGCGTAGCCCCAGCGGGGGGGGGTAACAATGAGCAGTTCTTC | CASSVAPAGGGNNEQFF | TRBD2 | TRBJ2-1 | - | TRBV9
TGCGCCAGCAGCTTGGGCCGGGTAAATGAAAAACTGTTTTTT | CASSLGRVNEKLFF | - | TRBJ1-4 | - | TRBV5-1
TGTGCCAGCAGGGCCCCGGGGGTTAGTTGGTTGAACACTGAAGCTTTCTTT | CASRAPGVSWLNTEAFF | - | TRBJ1-1 | - | TRBV2
TGTGCCAGCAGGTCGGGGAATAGGCAGCCCCAGCATTTT | CASRSGNRQPQHF | - | TRBJ1-5 | once | TRBV28
TGCGCCAGCAGCCAAACTCCGGGACTAGCGGGATACTGCCCAGATACGCAGTATTTT | CASSQTPGLAGYCPDTQYF | TRBD2 | TRBJ2-3 | few | TRBV4-1
TGCGCCAGCAGCCAAGCCCATAGCGGGGGTCTGCCAGATACGCAGTATTTT | CASSQAHSGGLPDTQYF | TRBD2 | TRBJ2-3 | once | TRBV4-3
TGTGCCAGCAGCCAAGAGGGCAGGGCTCACACTGAAGCTTTCTTT | CASSQEGRAHTEAFF | - | TRBJ1-1 | - | TRBV4-2
TGCGCCAGCAGCTTGGACCCGGGACAGGGGACAGATACGCAGTATTTT | CASSLDPGQGTDTQYF | TRBD1 | TRBJ2-3 | once | TRBV5-1
TGTGCCAGCAGTTCTGGGGCTAGCGCACCCAAGAAACTAAAAGGGGCCTACAATGAGCAGTTCTTC | CASSSGASAPKKLKGAYNEQFF | - | TRBJ2-1 | - | TRBV27
TGTGCCAGCAGTAGTTGGGGGAGGACTGAAGCTTTCTTT | CASSSWGRTEAFF | - | TRBJ1-1 | - | TRBV27
TGTGCCAGCAGTTTTAGGGGGAAAGCTTTCTTT | CASSFRGKAFF | - | TRBJ1-1 | - | TRBV28
TGTGCCAGCAGTGTCCCTGGGGGGAGGGCCAACTATGGCTACACCTTC | CASSVPGGRANYGYTF | - | TRBJ1-2 | - | TRBV6-1
TGTGCCAGCAGACGGACAGGGACGCCCCAGCATTTT | CASRRTGTPQHF | TRBD1 | TRBJ1-5 | - | TRBV6-1
TGTGCCAGTAGTATAGCAAAGGGACAGGGGGCTGTAGATTCACCCCTCCACTTT | CASSIAKGQGAVDSPLHF | TRBD1 | TRBJ1-6 | - | TRBV19
TGTGCCAGCAGTGCCCGGGACAACGGAACAGATACGCAGTATTTT | CASSARDNGTDTQYF | - | TRBJ2-3 | - | TRBV6-6
TGCGCCAGCACCGCAGGGGGAGAGGAAAAACTGTTTTTT | CASTAGGEEKLFF | TRBD1 | TRBJ1-4 | - | TRBV5-1
TGCGCCAGCAGCCAAGCCTATCCCCAAGAGACCCAGTACTTC | CASSQAYPQETQYF | - | TRBJ2-5 | - | TRBV4-3
TGTGCCAGCAGTGAGGTCCGGTCCGGGGAGCTGTTTTTT | CASSEVRSGELFF | - | TRBJ2-2 | - | TRBV6-5
TGTGCCGGGGGACAGAACTACTATGGCTACACCTTC | CAGGQNYYGYTF | TRBD1 | TRBJ1-2 | - | TRBV2
TGTGCCAGCAGCAGTCACAGGGTGAATACTTCTGAAGCTTTCTTT | CASSSHRVNTSEAFF | - | TRBJ1-1 | - | TRBV5-4
TGCGCCAGCAGCTTGGCGGCGGGGTCCTACAATGAGCAGTTCTTC | CASSLAAGSYNEQFF | - | TRBJ2-1 | - | TRBV5-1
TGTGCCAGCAGCTTTGGGGCCTCCTACAATGAGCAGTTCTTC | CASSFGASYNEQFF | - | TRBJ2-1 | - | TRBV5-5
TGTGCCAGCAGCTTAGGAGGACAGGGAACGGTGGCTTTCTTT | CASSLGGQGTVAFF | TRBD1 | TRBJ1-1 | - | TRBV7-6
TGTGCCAGCAGCTTAAACCGGGGCTATGGCTACACCTTC | CASSLNRGYGYTF | - | TRBJ1-2 | once | TRBV7-9
TGCGCCAGCAGTGACCCCAGGGTGAATGAAAAACTGTTTTTT | CASSDPRVNEKLFF | - | TRBJ1-4 | - | TRBV10-1
TGTGCCAGCTCACCAAGCCGACAGGGGGCGCGTGGCTACACCTTC | CASSPSRQGARGYTF | TRBD1 | TRBJ1-2 | few | TRBV18
TGTGCCATCAGTCCGGGGGGCAGTAACTATGGCTACACCTTC | CAISPGGSNYGYTF | - | TRBJ1-2 | - | TRBV10-3
TGCGCCAGCAGCGGTTGGCAGGGGGCCGGGTTCTACCACACTTTCTTT | CASSGWQGAGFYHTFF | TRBD1 | TRBJ1-1 | once | TRBV5-1